This T cell receptor (beta chain) was sequenced during a study of blood T cell repertoires in COVID-19. Overall study context: The origin of the acute and convalescent COVID-19 samples was the United States, Italy and Spain. Sources were T cells, B-cell-depleted T cells, or PBMCs; the material itself was cDNA or gDNA.

As originally analysed: Amplification of reference gene primers was used by the study to estimate nucleated cell counts. TCRdb's copy holds only in-frame clones and misses some; the assay was immunoSEQ multiplex PCR. V, J and clone size are those of that table, while D and trimming were read from the DNA. The sample records roughly 40,000 clones, roughly 90% being singletons. This sequence was found in a human donor in a cohort sampled during active COVID-19. Sequencing was done on a sample of peripheral blood.

The chain's CDR3 is CASSQGDRALGDTQYF. The CDR3 DNA sequence: TGTGCCAGCAGCCAGGGGGACAGGGCCCTTGGAGATACGCAGTATTTT. This chain uses TRBV4-2 with TRBJ2-3; TRBD1 aligns across 9 bases. This CDR3 region has 16 residues. Trimming cost V 3 bases and J 5 bases; bases outside gene matches: 9. The V gene's germline CDR1 is LGHNA and CDR2 YNFKEQ.